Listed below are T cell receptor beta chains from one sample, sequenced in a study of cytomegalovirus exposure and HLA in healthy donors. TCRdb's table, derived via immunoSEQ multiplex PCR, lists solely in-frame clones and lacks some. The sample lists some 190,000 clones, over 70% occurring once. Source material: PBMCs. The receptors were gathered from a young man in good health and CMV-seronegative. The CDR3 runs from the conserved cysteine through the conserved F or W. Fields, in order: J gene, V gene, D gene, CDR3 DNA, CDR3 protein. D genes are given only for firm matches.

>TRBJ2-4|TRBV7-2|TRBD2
TGTGCCAGCAGCTTAGAGCGGGGGTCCAAAAACATTCAGTACTTC
CASSLERGSKNIQYF
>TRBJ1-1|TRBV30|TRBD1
TGTGCCTGGAGTGTACGACAGGGGAGTACTGAAGCTTTCTTT
CAWSVRQGSTEAFF
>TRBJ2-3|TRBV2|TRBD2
TGTGCCAGCAGTGAAGGGGCGGGAGGCGTCACAGATACGCAGTATTTT
CASSEGAGGVTDTQYF
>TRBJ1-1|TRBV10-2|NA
TGCGCCAGCAGGCTGGACAGTTCGAACACTGAAGCTTTCTTT
CASRLDSSNTEAFF
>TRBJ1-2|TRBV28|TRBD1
TGTGCCAGCAGACGATCGACAGGGGGCTATGGCTACACCTTC
CASRRSTGGYGYTF
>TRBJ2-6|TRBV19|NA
TGTGCCAGTAGTATACACGAGGGATCTGGGGCCAACGTCCTGACTTTC
CASSIHEGSGANVLTF
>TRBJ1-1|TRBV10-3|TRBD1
TGTGCCATCAGTGAAAGGTTGTATGGACAGGGGCCCACTGAAGCTTTCTTT
CAISERLYGQGPTEAFF
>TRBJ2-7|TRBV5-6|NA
TGTGCCAGCAGCTTGGCCGTTACCTACGAGCAGTACTTC
CASSLAVTYEQYF
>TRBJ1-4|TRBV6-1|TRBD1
TGTGCCAGCAGTGAGACAGGGGGCGCAGAAAAACTGTTTTTT
CASSETGGAEKLFF
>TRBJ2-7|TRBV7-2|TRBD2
TGTGCCAGCAGCTCCAGACTAGCGGGGGGGTACGAGCAGTACTTC
CASSSRLAGGYEQYF
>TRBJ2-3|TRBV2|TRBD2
TGTGCCAGCAGTGAGAGGCTAGCGGGGAGCACAGATACGCAGTATTTT
CASSERLAGSTDTQYF
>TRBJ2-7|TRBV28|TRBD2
TGTGCCAGCAGCCCATATGGCGGGAGGGTCTACGAGCAGTACTTC
CASSPYGGRVYEQYF
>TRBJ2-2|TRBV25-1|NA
TGTGCCAGCAGTGAGGACACCTACACCGGGGAGCTGTTTTTT
CASSEDTYTGELFF
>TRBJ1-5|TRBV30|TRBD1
TGTGCCTGGAGTAGGGACAGCCATAGCAATCAGCCCCAGCATTTT
CAWSRDSHSNQPQHF
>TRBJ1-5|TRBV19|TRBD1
TGTGCCAGTAGCCTTCCAGGGGGTGGCCAGCCCCAGCATTTT
CASSLPGGGQPQHF
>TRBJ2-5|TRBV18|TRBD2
TGTGCCAGCTCACCGCGGGGGGTGGCACAAGAGACCCAGTACTTC
CASSPRGVAQETQYF
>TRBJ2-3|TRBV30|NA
TGTGCCTATATCCCACAGGGAACCAGCACAGATACGCAGTATTTT
CAYIPQGTSTDTQYF